The clone carrying this TCR beta chain was found many times. Using unique molecular identifiers, the investigators prepared the TCRbeta library. TCRdb ran MiXCR on the PCR reads and lists one entry per CDR3 protein. The sample shows about 360,000 distinct CDR3 sequences, 10% to 15% of them seen only once. The sample comes from a study of T-cell reconstitution after alpha-beta-depleted transplantation in children. CDR3 length: 14 amino acids. V lost 4 bases and J 4 bases, leaving 12 bases between the germline ends. CDR1 and CDR2 from the germline V gene are SGHRS and YFSETQ. V is TRBV5-1 and J is TRBJ2-1; D not resolved. The origin of this receptor is a human donor who donated a stem cell graft to a child with Fanconi anemia. The source was PBMCs, collected from the stem cell graft. The CDR3 is CASSRAQEYNEQFF. The CDR3 bases are TGCGCCAGCAGCCGAGCCCAGGAATACAATGAGCAGTTCTTC.